The clone carrying this T cell receptor (beta chain) occurred a few times. Its target is unknown. Findings and caveats of the study: Tumor memory CD4+ T cell TCR gene usage was found to cluster with blood and lymph node memory CD4+ cells and with lymph node naive CD4+ cells. Tumor-infiltrating Treg TCR alpha and beta sequences overlapped most with tumor naive CD4+ T cells, then blood naive.

After constant-region reverse-primer amplification, full-length variable regions underwent semi-nested PCR with Nested Universal Primer A. TCRdb called the 5' RACE reads again in MiXCR, with one record for every CDR3 protein. The table lists 9,500 to 10,000 distinct CDR3 sequences, 11% to 15% of them singletons. The CDR3 has 18 residues. J lost 1 base, V lost 1 base, and 10 bases had no gene match. The germline V gene has CDR1 SGHRS and CDR2 YFSETQ. The sorted Tregs were CD4+CD25+CD127-/low cells. The sequence was collected from a female donor with breast cancer. The sequencing sample was made of Tregs sorted from blood. The chain employs TRBV5-1 and TRBJ2-1; 8 bases map to TRBD2. CDR3 bases: TGCGCCAGCAGCTTGTTCCCTAGCGGGTCCCTTTCCTACAATGAGCAGTTCTTC. This translates into CASSLFPSGSLSYNEQFF. Full variable domain (outside the CDR3, taken from reference TRBV5-1 and TRBJ2-1): KAGVTQTPRYLIKTRGQQVTLSCSPISGHRSVSWYQQTPGQGLQFLFEYFSETQRNKGNFPGRFSGRQFSNSRSEMNVSTLELGDSALYLCASSLFPSGSLSYNEQFFGPGTRLTVL.